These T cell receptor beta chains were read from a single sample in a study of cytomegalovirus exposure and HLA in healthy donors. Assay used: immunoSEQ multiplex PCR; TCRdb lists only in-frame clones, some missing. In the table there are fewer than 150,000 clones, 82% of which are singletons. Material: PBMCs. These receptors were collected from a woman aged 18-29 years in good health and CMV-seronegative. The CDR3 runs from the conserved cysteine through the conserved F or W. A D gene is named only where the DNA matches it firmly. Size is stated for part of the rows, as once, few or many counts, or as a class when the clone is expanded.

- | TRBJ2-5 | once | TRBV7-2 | TGTGCCAGCAGCTTAGGGGGTAGCGGACAAGAGACCCAGTACTTC | CASSLGGSGQETQYF
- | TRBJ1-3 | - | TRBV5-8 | TGTGCCAGCAGACCGCAGGTGTTAGGAAACACCATATATTTT | CASRPQVLGNTIYF
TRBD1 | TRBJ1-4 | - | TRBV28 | TGTGCCAGCAGTTCCCCGACAGGGGGGAGTGAAAAACTGTTTTTT | CASSSPTGGSEKLFF
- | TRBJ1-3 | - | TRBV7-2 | TGTGCCAGCAGCTACCAACCGGACAGCAACTCTGGAAACACCATATATTTT | CASSYQPDSNSGNTIYF
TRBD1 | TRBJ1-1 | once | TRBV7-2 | TGTGCCAGCAGCTACAGGGGGCGAGGGAACACTGAAGCTTTCTTT | CASSYRGRGNTEAFF
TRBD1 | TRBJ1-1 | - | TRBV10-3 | TGTGCCATCAGAAACGACGGGACAGGGACTACTGAAGCTTTCTTT | CAIRNDGTGTTEAFF
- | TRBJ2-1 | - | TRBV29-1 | TGCAGCGCTGGACAGCCTTACAATGAGCAGTTCTTC | CSAGQPYNEQFF
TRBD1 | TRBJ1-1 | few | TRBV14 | TGTGCCAGCAGCCAAATCCAGGGGGCAACCACTGAAGCTTTCTTT | CASSQIQGATTEAFF
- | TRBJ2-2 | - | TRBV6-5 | TGTGCCAGCAGGGCCACCGGGGAGAACACCGGGGAGCTGTTTTTT | CASRATGENTGELFF
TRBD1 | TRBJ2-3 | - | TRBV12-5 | TGTGCTAGTGGTTGGGACAGGGGCGCAGATACGCAGTATTTT | CASGWDRGADTQYF
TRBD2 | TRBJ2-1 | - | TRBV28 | TGTGCCAGCAGCACGGGACTACCCGCCTACAATGAGCAGTTCTTC | CASSTGLPAYNEQFF
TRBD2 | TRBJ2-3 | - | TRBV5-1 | TGCGCCAGCAGCTTCTCTCCTCCGGGACTAGCGGGGGACACAGATACGCAGTATTTT | CASSFSPPGLAGDTDTQYF
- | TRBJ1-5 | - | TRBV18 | TGTGCCAGCTCCGGAGACGGATTCAATCAGCCCCAGCATTTT | CASSGDGFNQPQHF
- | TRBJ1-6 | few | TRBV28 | TGTGCCAGCAGTTTATACGGTTCACCCCTCCACTTT | CASSLYGSPLHF
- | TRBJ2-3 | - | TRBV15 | TGTGCCACCAGCAGAGATCAGGTGTCCACAGATACGCAGTATTTT | CATSRDQVSTDTQYF
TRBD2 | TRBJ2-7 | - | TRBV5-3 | TGTGCCAGAAGCACGCTAGCGGGGGTGGTCTACGAGCAGTACTTC | CARSTLAGVVYEQYF
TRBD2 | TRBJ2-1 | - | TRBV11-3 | TGTGCCAGCAGCGTAGCGGGGGGACACAATGAGCAGTTCTTC | CASSVAGGHNEQFF
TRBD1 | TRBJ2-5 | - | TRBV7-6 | TGTGCCAGCAGCCTAGGGACAGCCCGAGAGACCCAGTACTTC | CASSLGTARETQYF
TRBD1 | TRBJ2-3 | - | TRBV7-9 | TGTGCCAGCGGACCGAACAGGGGGCGGGTCACAGATACGCAGTATTTT | CASGPNRGRVTDTQYF
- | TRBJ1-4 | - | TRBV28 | TGTGCCAGCAGTGTAGACAGGAGCGGAAAACTGTTTTTT | CASSVDRSGKLFF
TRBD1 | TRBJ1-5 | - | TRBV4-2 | TGTGCCAGCAGCCAAGATGGACAGGGGGCCGGTGGCAATCAGCCCCAGCATTTT | CASSQDGQGAGGNQPQHF
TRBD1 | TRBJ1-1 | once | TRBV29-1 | TGCAGCGTGGCGGACAGGGTTAATACTGAAGCTTTCTTT | CSVADRVNTEAFF
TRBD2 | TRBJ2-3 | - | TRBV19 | TGTGCCAGTAGTATGACTAGCGGGGGCCCAGATACGCAGTATTTT | CASSMTSGGPDTQYF
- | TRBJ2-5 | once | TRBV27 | TGTGCCAGCAGTTTACGGGGGTCAGGGGAGACCCAGTACTTC | CASSLRGSGETQYF
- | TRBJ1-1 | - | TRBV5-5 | TGTGCCAGCTTAAAGTACAGGGAGATAAACACTGAAGCTTTCTTT | CASLKYREINTEAFF
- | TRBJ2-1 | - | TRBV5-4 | TGTGCCATATCGGCCTACAATGAGCAGTTCTTC | CAISAYNEQFF
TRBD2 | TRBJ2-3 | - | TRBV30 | TGTGCCTGGAGAAGCGGGGGGGCCGCCGGGACAGATACGCAGTATTTT | CAWRSGGAAGTDTQYF
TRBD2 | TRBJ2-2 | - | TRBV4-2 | TGTGCCAGCAGCCGAACTAGCGGGAGGACGAACACCGGGGAGCTGTTTTTT | CASSRTSGRTNTGELFF
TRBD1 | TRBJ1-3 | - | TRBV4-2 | TGTGCCAGCAGCCAAGATCGACAGGGGACTGGAAACACCATATATTTT | CASSQDRQGTGNTIYF